This T cell receptor beta chain was obtained from a study of shared clonotypes between healthy human individuals. All participating donors were Caucasian adults from Nashville, Tennessee. Here immunoSEQ multiplex PCR was the method, and the copy in TCRdb shows in-frame clones only, minus some. The sample yields about 1 million clones, around 74% seen once. J was trimmed by 10 bases and V by 5 bases; bases with no gene match: 11. The CDR3 spans 14 residues. Germline V CDR1 and CDR2: SGHVS, FNYEAQ. Sequencing used memory CD4+ T cells sorted from blood. As to subset: CD45RA-negative fraction. The sequence derives from a man between 18 and 29 years old in good health. The J gene is TRBJ2-1, the V gene TRBV7-6, with TRBD2 identical over 7 bases. The CDR3 DNA reads TGTGCCAGCAGCACGGCCGGGACTACCTCCGAGCAGTTCTTC. This sequence encodes CASSTAGTTSEQFF.